Listed below are T cell receptor beta chains from one sample, sequenced in a study of cytomegalovirus exposure and HLA in healthy donors. Clones were sequenced by immunoSEQ multiplex PCR, and TCRdb holds only the in-frame ones, with some missing. The data show around 55,000 clones, with 75% to 95% seen just once and less than 4% held by the top ten. The material sequenced was PBMCs. Receptor source: a man between 18 and 35 years old in good health and CMV-seronegative. Both conserved end residues are part of each CDR3. A D gene is named only where the DNA matches it firmly. Some rows mark clone size as missing; the rest say once, few, many or name a class of expanded clone.

j_call d_call v_call clone_size cdr3_aa cdr3_nt
TRBJ1-1 - TRBV5-1 - CASSAGMNTEAFF TGCGCCAGCAGCGCGGGGATGAACACTGAAGCTTTCTTT
TRBJ2-5 - TRBV5-5 - CASSLYTHQYF TGTGCCAGCAGCTTGTACACCCATCAGTACTTC
TRBJ2-7 TRBD2 TRBV28 - CASSFGRGGRAFRSYEQYF TGTGCCAGCAGTTTTGGGCGGGGGGGCAGGGCCTTTCGCTCCTACGAGCAGTACTTC
TRBJ2-1 - TRBV4-1 few CASSQPFKRDYNEQFF TGCGCCAGCAGCCAACCTTTTAAGCGAGACTACAATGAGCAGTTCTTC
TRBJ2-7 - TRBV13 - CASTAQRTAAYEQYF TGTGCCAGCACCGCCCAGAGGACAGCGGCCTACGAGCAGTACTTC
TRBJ2-3 TRBD2 TRBV11-2 - CASSPGGAAMTDTQYF TGTGCCAGCAGCCCGGGGGGGGCTGCAATGACAGATACGCAGTATTTT
TRBJ1-4 TRBD1 TRBV29-1 - CSAYRDSSNEKLFF TGCAGCGCCTACCGGGACAGCTCTAATGAAAAACTGTTTTTT
TRBJ1-2 TRBD1 TRBV6-5 few CASSGDRANGYTF TGTGCCAGCAGTGGCGACAGGGCTAATGGCTACACCTTC
TRBJ2-1 TRBD2 TRBV4-1 - CASSLSLAGVYNEQFF TGCGCCAGCAGCCTAAGCTTAGCGGGAGTCTACAATGAGCAGTTCTTC
TRBJ1-2 - TRBV15 - CATSSHMTDPGTF TGTGCCACCAGCAGCCACATGACTGACCCGGGCACCTTC
TRBJ2-7 TRBD2 TRBV19 few CASQLAGGYEQYF TGTGCCAGTCAGCTAGCGGGAGGCTACGAGCAGTACTTC
TRBJ1-4 TRBD1 TRBV7-9 - CASSRWGQGDEKLFF TGTGCCAGCAGTCGATGGGGACAGGGGGATGAAAAACTGTTTTTT
TRBJ1-2 - TRBV28 - CASSFSGYGYTF TGTGCCAGCAGTTTTTCGGGGTATGGCTACACCTTC
TRBJ2-7 - TRBV4-1 - CASSQDLATTSSYEQYF TGCGCCAGCAGCCAAGATCTGGCAACTACCAGCTCCTACGAGCAGTACTTC
TRBJ2-7 - TRBV6-5 - CASSPRTSLKQYF TGTGCCAGCAGTCCACGGACATCCCTCAAGCAGTACTTC
TRBJ2-1 TRBD1 TRBV13 - CASSLVRGNEQFF TGTGCCAGCAGCTTGGTCAGGGGGAATGAGCAGTTCTTC
TRBJ2-7 TRBD1 TRBV2 - CASTIQGAGEQYF TGTGCCAGCACGATCCAGGGGGCGGGTGAGCAGTACTTC
TRBJ1-5 - TRBV6-5 - CASSAGLREPQHF TGTGCCAGCAGCGCAGGCCTCAGAGAGCCCCAGCATTTT
TRBJ1-2 TRBD1 TRBV5-6 - CASSWDRGGYTF TGTGCCAGCAGCTGGGACAGGGGTGGCTACACCTTC
TRBJ2-1 - TRBV5-1 - CASSLAGAYNEQFF TGCGCCAGCAGCTTGGCCGGGGCCTACAATGAGCAGTTCTTC
TRBJ2-6 TRBD2 TRBV30 - CAWSYTLAGGGNPTF TGTGCCTGGAGCTATACTCTAGCGGGAGGGGGGAATCCGACTTTC
TRBJ1-2 - TRBV20-1 once CSAHGLDGYTF TGCAGTGCTCACGGGTTAGATGGCTACACCTTC
TRBJ1-1 TRBD1 TRBV27 - CASGKGGEGVMSTEAFF TGTGCCAGCGGTAAAGGGGGCGAAGGGGTCATGAGCACTGAAGCTTTCTTT
TRBJ2-7 - TRBV5-1 - CASSFSGGTSYEQYF TGCGCCAGCAGCTTCTCGGGCGGGACCTCCTACGAGCAGTACTTC
TRBJ2-5 TRBD2 TRBV6-6 - CASRKAGETQYF TGTGCCAGCAGGAAAGCGGGGGAGACCCAGTACTTC
TRBJ1-4 - TRBV19 - CASSITSATNEKLFF TGTGCCAGTAGTATTACCAGTGCAACTAATGAAAAACTGTTTTTT
TRBJ1-1 TRBD1 TRBV10-3 - CAISARQGNTEAFF TGTGCCATCAGTGCCCGACAGGGGAACACTGAAGCTTTCTTT
TRBJ2-6 - TRBV28 - CASSFLSSGANVLTF TGTGCCAGCAGTTTTCTATCCTCTGGGGCCAACGTCCTGACTTTC
TRBJ2-3 - TRBV28 - CASNRRGTDTQYF TGTGCCAGCAACCGCAGGGGCACAGATACGCAGTATTTT
TRBJ1-1 - TRBV15 - CATSRDRRRGGTEAFF TGTGCCACCAGCAGAGATCGCAGACGTGGAGGCACTGAAGCTTTCTTT
TRBJ2-3 TRBD1 TRBV5-5 - CASSLGGQVSTDTQYF TGTGCCAGCAGCTTGGGGGGACAGGTTAGCACAGATACGCAGTATTTT
TRBJ2-7 TRBD1 TRBV6-5 - CASSLYGTGPYEQYF TGTGCCAGCAGTTTATATGGGACAGGGCCCTACGAGCAGTACTTC
TRBJ2-1 - TRBV6-1 once CASRFFADNEQFF TGTGCCAGCCGTTTCTTCGCAGACAATGAGCAGTTCTTC
TRBJ2-7 TRBD2 TRBV5-1 - CASSLIAGAGGEQYF TGCGCCAGCAGCTTGATAGCGGGAGCCGGGGGCGAGCAGTACTTC
TRBJ2-1 - TRBV5-1 - CASSPAGGSYNEQFF TGCGCCAGCAGCCCGGCGGGCGGCTCCTACAATGAGCAGTTCTTC
TRBJ1-5 - TRBV6-1 - CASRQWGRNQPQHF TGTGCCAGCAGACAATGGGGGCGCAATCAGCCCCAGCATTTT
TRBJ2-2 - TRBV18 - CASSPPNPLFGGENTGELFF TGTGCCAGCTCACCACCCAACCCCCTCTTTGGCGGGGAGAACACCGGGGAGCTGTTTTTT
TRBJ2-7 - TRBV6-5 - CASSYSSGLTSYEQYF TGTGCCAGCAGTTACTCTAGCGGACTAACCTCCTACGAGCAGTACTTC
TRBJ2-2 TRBD2 TRBV4-2 - CASSQAPGGWEDTGELFF TGTGCCAGCAGCCAAGCTCCCGGGGGGTGGGAGGACACCGGGGAGCTGTTTTTT
TRBJ2-1 TRBD2 TRBV10-3 - CAIRGGGRSGDEQFF TGTGCCATCAGGGGGGGAGGGCGGTCCGGGGATGAGCAGTTCTTC
TRBJ2-1 - TRBV5-5 few CASSLARVLLDNEQFF TGTGCCAGCAGCTTGGCCAGGGTATTGCTCGACAATGAGCAGTTCTTC
TRBJ2-3 - TRBV2 - CASSPQGSHLYTDTQYF TGTGCCAGCAGTCCACAGGGATCCCATTTATACACAGATACGCAGTATTTT
TRBJ2-1 - TRBV4-1 - CASSQDGSSYNEQFF TGCGCCAGCAGCCAAGATGGGAGCTCCTACAATGAGCAGTTCTTC
TRBJ2-6 TRBD2 TRBV27 - CASSLWGGGTNVLTF TGTGCCAGCAGTTTATGGGGCGGGGGGACCAACGTCCTGACTTTC
TRBJ2-1 TRBD2 TRBV28 - CASSSMRGDSYNEQFF TGTGCCAGCAGTTCCATGCGGGGGGACTCCTACAATGAGCAGTTCTTC
TRBJ1-2 TRBD1 TRBV10-2 - CASSATGGYGYTF TGCGCCAGCAGTGCTACAGGGGGCTATGGCTACACCTTC
TRBJ1-2 - TRBV13 - CASSLRQAAGYTF TGTGCCAGCAGCTTAAGACAGGCCGCCGGCTACACCTTC
TRBJ2-1 - TRBV2 - CASRGGPVDEQFF TGTGCCAGCAGAGGAGGGCCTGTGGATGAGCAGTTCTTC
TRBJ2-1 TRBD2 TRBV15 - CATSGRLAQNNEQFF TGTGCCACCAGCGGCCGACTAGCACAAAACAATGAGCAGTTCTTC